This TCR beta chain was sequenced during a study of blood T cell repertoires in COVID-19. In the study overall: T cells, B-cell-depleted T cells, or PBMCs supplied cDNA or gDNA.

Per germline, CDR1 SGHRS and CDR2 YFSETQ. With 0 bases removed from V and 12 bases from J, the gap between germline ends came to 15 bases. The CDR3 contains 13 residues. Method: immunoSEQ multiplex PCR; TCRdb's copy keeps in-frame clones and lacks some. Of 140,000 to 150,000 clones listed, 84% are singletons. Exposed enrollees encountered a COVID-19 case at some point within 2 weeks before study entry. V is TRBV5-1 and J is TRBJ1-1; D is undetermined. This sequence originates from a woman between 45 and 60 years old who had been exposed to COVID-19. Input material: PBMCs or T cells enriched from blood (not recorded which). CDR3 nucleotides: TGCGCCAGCAGCTTGGCAGGCGTGGATCGGTCTTTCTTT. Amino acid sequence: CASSLAGVDRSFF. The whole variable domain, remainder taken from reference TRBV5-1 and TRBJ1-1, is KAGVTQTPRYLIKTRGQQVTLSCSPISGHRSVSWYQQTPGQGLQFLFEYFSETQRNKGNFPGRFSGRQFSNSRSEMNVSTLELGDSALYLCASSLAGVDRSFFGQGTRLTVV.